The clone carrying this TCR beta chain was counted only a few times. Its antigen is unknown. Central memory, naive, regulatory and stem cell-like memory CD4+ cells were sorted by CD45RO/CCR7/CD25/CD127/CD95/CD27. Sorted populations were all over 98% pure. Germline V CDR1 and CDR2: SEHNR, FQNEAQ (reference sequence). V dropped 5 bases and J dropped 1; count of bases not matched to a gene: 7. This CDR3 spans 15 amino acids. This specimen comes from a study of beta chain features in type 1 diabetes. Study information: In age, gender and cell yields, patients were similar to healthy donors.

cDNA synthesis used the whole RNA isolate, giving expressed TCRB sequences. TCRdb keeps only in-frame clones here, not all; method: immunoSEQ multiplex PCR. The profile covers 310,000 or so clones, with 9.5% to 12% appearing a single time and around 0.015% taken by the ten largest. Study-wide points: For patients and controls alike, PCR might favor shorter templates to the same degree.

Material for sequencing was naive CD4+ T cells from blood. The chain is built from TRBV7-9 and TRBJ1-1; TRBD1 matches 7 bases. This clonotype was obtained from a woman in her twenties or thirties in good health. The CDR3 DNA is TGTGCCAGCAGCACGGGGGACAGAAGGAACACTGAAGCTTTCTTT. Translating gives CASSTGDRRNTEAFF. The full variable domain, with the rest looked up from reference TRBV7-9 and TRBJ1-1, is DTGVSQNPRHKITKRGQNVTFRCDPISEHNRLYWYRQTLGQGPEFLTYFQNEAQLEKSRLLSDRFSAERPKGSFSTLEIQRTEQGDSAMYLCASSTGDRRNTEAFFGQGTRLTVV.